Presented here are 16 T cell receptor beta chains from one specimen sequenced in a study of control samples from healthy donors and cancer patients. Using immunoSEQ multiplex PCR, the repertoire was profiled, and TCRdb retains in-frame clones only, with some absent. The sample lists around 100,000 clones; 85% to 90% were seen once. Sequencing used blood. The receptors come from a man in his thirties or forties in good health.

This clone was counted once. The gene calls are TRBV4-1 and TRBJ1-1; 8 bases are shared with TRBD1. Losses at the gene ends were 3 bases for V and 6 bases for J; bases not matched to a gene: 15. CDR3 length: 17 residues. Per germline, CDR1 MGHRA and CDR2 YSYEKL. The CDR3 spells CASSHVTPGQVFPEAFF. The CDR3 nucleotides read TGCGCCAGCAGCCATGTGACCCCGGGACAGGTGTTTCCTGAAGCTTTCTTT.

The rearrangement links TRBV27 to TRBJ1-2; 8 nucleotides align to TRBD1. Germline loops: CDR1 MNHEY, CDR2 SMNVEV (reference sequence). The ends lost 3 bases at V and 8 bases at J; junction bases unmatched: 8. This CDR3 is built from 14 residues. The CDR3 DNA reads as TGTGCCAGCAGTTTCACACGAGGACAGGGCGGCTACACCTTC. Translating it yields CASSFTRGQGGYTF.

The chain's CDR3 is CASSQEGWGVRGEQFF. DNA for the CDR3: TGCGCCAGCAGCCAAGAGGGTTGGGGGGTCAGGGGGGAGCAGTTCTTC. The V call is TRBV4-1, the J call TRBJ2-1; possible D gene TRBD1, 7 bases. The germline V and J ends were trimmed by 0 bases and 10 bases, with 19 bases remaining between them. The CDR3 totals 16 residues. Germline CDR1 MGHRA, CDR2 YSYEKL.

Here the CDR3 reads CASSESGDTGELFF. The CDR3 DNA follows: TGTGCCAGCAGTGAATCCGGGGACACCGGGGAGCTGTTTTTT. V usage is TRBV6-1 and J usage is TRBJ2-2; D possibly corresponds to TRBD2 (5 bases). Germline-derived CDR1 and CDR2 are MNHNS and SASEGT. This CDR3 contains 14 residues. Trimming cost V 2 bases and J 3 bases, with 7 bases left between them.

The CDR3 loop is CASSESIRNYGYTF. CDR3 nucleotides: TGTGCCAGCAGTGAATCCATACGTAACTATGGCTACACCTTC. The chain uses TRBV6-1 and TRBJ1-2; D uncertain. The CDR3 length is 14 residues. Germline V gene lookup returns CDR1 MNHNS and CDR2 SASEGT. V was shortened by 2 bases and J by 1 base, with 8 bases between the two germline ends.

V usage is TRBV18 and J usage is TRBJ1-4; the match to TRBD1 covers 10 bases. Germline V gene sequence: CDR1 KGHSH, CDR2 LQKENI. Germline trimming cut 6 bases from V and 5 bases from J; bases unmatched to any gene: 9. This CDR3 has 16 residues. The CDR3 loop is CASSPGTGALNEKLFF. Written as DNA, the CDR3 is TGTGCCAGCTCCCCCGGGACAGGGGCCTTAAATGAAAAACTGTTTTTT.

The rearrangement uses TRBV4-2 and TRBJ2-7; D possibly corresponds to TRBD2 (6 bases). V was cut by 1 base and J by 5 bases, with 18 bases left in between. Germline-derived CDR1 and CDR2 are LGHNA and YNFKEQ. CDR3 length equals 16 residues. CDR3 amino acids: CASSQVGGGPSNEQYF. CDR3 DNA sequence: TGTGCCAGCAGCCAAGTGGGGGGTGGTCCAAGCAACGAGCAGTACTTC.

The chain recombines TRBV11-3 with TRBJ2-7; D remains unclear. This CDR3 has 13 amino acids. V was pared by 2 bases and J by 4 bases, with 9 bases between. CDR1 is SGHNT and CDR2 is YENEEA in the germline V gene. CDR3 in DNA: TGTGCCAGCAGCTTATCTGAGGAGTACGAGCAGTACTTC. This sequence encodes CASSLSEEYEQYF.

This CDR3 reads CASSHGERAAYEQYF. Here the CDR3 DNA reads TGTGCCAGCAGCCACGGAGAAAGGGCTGCCTACGAGCAGTACTTC. The J gene is TRBJ2-7, the V gene TRBV3-1 (or the pseudogene TRBV3-2); the D is unclear. Trimming cost V 3 bases and J 2 bases, with 14 bases left between them. The CDR3 consists of 15 residues. CDR1 and CDR2 (germline): LGHDT, YNNKEL (reference sequence).

The J gene is TRBJ2-1, the V gene TRBV4-3; 8 bases agree with TRBD2. V lost 0 bases, J lost 8 bases, and 9 bases stayed unmatched. This CDR3 has 16 residues. Looked up from germline, CDR1 is LGHNA and CDR2 is YSLEER. The CDR3 spells CASSQDWSSGKDEQFF. The CDR3 coding sequence is TGCGCCAGCAGCCAAGATTGGAGTAGCGGGAAGGATGAGCAGTTCTTC.

The chain recombines TRBV7-9 with TRBJ2-1, with 13 positions matching TRBD2. V was pared by 5 bases and J by 0 bases, with 4 bases of the junction left unmatched. CDR3 size: 17 residues. Germline CDR1 and CDR2: SEHNR and FQNEAQ (reference sequence). CDR3 residues: CASSHRTSGSSYNEQFF. CDR3 bases: TGTGCCAGCAGCCACCGGACTAGCGGGAGCTCCTACAATGAGCAGTTCTTC. Variable domain in full (rest from reference TRBV7-9 and TRBJ2-1): DTGVSQNPRHKITKRGQNVTFRCDPISEHNRLYWYRQTLGQGPEFLTYFQNEAQLEKSRLLSDRFSAERPKGSFSTLEIQRTEQGDSAMYLCASSHRTSGSSYNEQFFGPGTRLTVL.

In its sample, this clone was seen once. The chain employs TRBV19 and TRBJ1-1; 7 bases agree with TRBD1. The CDR3 consists of 15 residues. V was pared by 7 bases and J by 4 bases, with 12 bases of the junction left unmatched. The germline V gene has CDR1 LNHDA and CDR2 SQIVND (reference sequence). The CDR3 DNA reads TGTGCCAGTATACAAACAGGGGCGGGGGCCACTGAAGCTTTCTTT. Encoded protein: CASIQTGAGATEAFF.

The gene calls are TRBV7-9 and TRBJ2-4; a possible D gene is TRBD2 (5 bases). This CDR3 contains 13 residues. Looked up from germline, CDR1 is SEHNR and CDR2 is FQNEAQ (reference sequence). Trimming took 5 bases from V and 6 from J, leaving 11 bases between them. The CDR3 is CASSGEGRNIQYF. The CDR3 region has the DNA TGTGCCAGCAGCGGAGAGGGTCGAAACATTCAGTACTTC.

V usage is TRBV27 and J usage is TRBJ2-2; a possible D gene is TRBD1 (5 bases). This CDR3 is built from 14 residues. Germline V gene lookup returns CDR1 MNHEY and CDR2 SMNVEV (reference sequence). Trimming took off 8 bases at V and 3 bases at J, with 13 bases between the two ends. CDR3 amino acids: CASGASIYTGELFF. Here the CDR3 DNA reads TGTGCCAGCGGGGCCTCTATTTACACCGGGGAGCTGTTTTTT.

V and J are TRBV3-1 (or the pseudogene TRBV3-2) and TRBJ1-2; D gene uncertain. Germline V gene sequence: CDR1 LGHDT, CDR2 YNNKEL (reference sequence). The length of the CDR3 is 13 residues. V gave up 4 bases and J gave up 6 bases, with 12 bases separating them. CDR3 residues: CASSRGPGHGYTF. The CDR3 DNA is TGTGCCAGCAGCCGCGGACCCGGGCATGGCTACACCTTC.

This clone showed up just once. The rearrangement uses TRBV9 and TRBJ2-5; no firm D call. The CDR3 runs to 13 residues. V dropped 2 bases and J dropped 1 base, with 6 bases sitting between them. Germline V gene lookup returns CDR1 SGDLS and CDR2 YYNGEE. CDR3 bases: TGTGCCAGCAGCGTCGGTGGCCAAGAGACCCAGTACTTC. Translation gives CASSVGGQETQYF.